The following is a T cell receptor beta chain sequence with its context. A library of TCRbeta sequences, prepared with unique molecular identifiers, was generated. TCRdb redid the calling of the PCR reads with MiXCR, one entry per CDR3 protein. The sample has about 980,000 distinct CDR3 sequences; roughly 31% are singletons. The sample originates from a study of T-cell reconstitution after alpha-beta-depleted transplantation in children. The CDR3 length is 16 residues. Between the trimmed V and J ends, which lost 3 bases and 0 bases, there was a span of 14 bases. The sequenced sample was PBMCs, mostly from graft donor cells, obtained 360 days after TCRalphabeta/CD19-depleted stem cell transplant. The chain recombines TRBV12-3 or TRBV12-4 with TRBJ1-1, with D perhaps TRBD1 (5 bases). This receptor was obtained from a boy in the first two years of life who had a stem cell transplant for SCID, so the T cells may come from the graft donor. This chain's CDR3 is CASSLGQAQMNTEAFF. CDR3 nucleotide sequence: TGTGCCAGCAGTTTGGGGCAGGCCCAGATGAACACTGAAGCTTTCTTT.